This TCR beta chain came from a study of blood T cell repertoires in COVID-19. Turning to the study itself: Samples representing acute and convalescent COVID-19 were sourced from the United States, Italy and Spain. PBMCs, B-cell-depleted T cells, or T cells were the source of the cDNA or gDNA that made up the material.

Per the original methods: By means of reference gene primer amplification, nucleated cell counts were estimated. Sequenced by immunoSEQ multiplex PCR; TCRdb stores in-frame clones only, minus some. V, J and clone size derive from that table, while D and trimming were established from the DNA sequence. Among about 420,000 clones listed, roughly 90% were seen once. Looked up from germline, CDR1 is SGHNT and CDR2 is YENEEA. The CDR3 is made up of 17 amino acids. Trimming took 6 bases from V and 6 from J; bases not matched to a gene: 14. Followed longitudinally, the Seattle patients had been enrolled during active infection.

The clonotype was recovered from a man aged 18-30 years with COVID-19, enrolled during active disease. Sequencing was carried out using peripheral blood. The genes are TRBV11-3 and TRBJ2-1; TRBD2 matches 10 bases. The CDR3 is CASRLPGEAGGSNEQFF. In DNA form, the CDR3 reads TGTGCCAGCAGACTCCCCGGAGAAGCGGGAGGGAGCAATGAGCAGTTCTTC.